Shown below are 22 T cell receptor beta chains from a single sample sequenced in a study of OX40 agonist ivuxolimab in advanced cancers. Library preparation employed the immunoSEQ multiplex PCR assay. The table comes from immuneACCESS by way of TCRdb, which keeps in-frame sequences with V and J called. Part of the clones is missing from these tables; in studies checked, under half for an unresolved V gene and the rest for unknown reasons. This sample comprises some 42,000 clones, 80% to 90% of them detected only once. Around 2.5% of the sample comes from the top ten. Specimen: CD4+ or CD8+ T cells sorted from blood, collected in a trial of the OX40 agonist ivuxolimab. The source is an adult with an advanced solid tumor such as melanoma, head and neck, liver or kidney cancer.

This clone occurred a few times. J is TRBJ1-2 and V is TRBV2; D gene ambiguous. In germline, CDR1 is SNHLY, CDR2 FYNNEI. The V gene lost 7 bases and the J gene lost 7 bases, with 13 bases spanning the gap. CDR3 size: 12 residues. DNA for the CDR3: TGTGCCAGCAAAAGGGAGACACTTGGCTACACCTTC. Translating gives CASKRETLGYTF.

This chain connects TRBV7-9 to TRBJ1-2, with 7 bases fitting TRBD1. Unmatched junction bases numbered 9, after V lost 5 bases and J lost 3 bases. Looked up from germline, CDR1 is SEHNR and CDR2 is FQNEAQ (reference sequence). This CDR3 is 15 amino acids long. CDR3 in DNA: TGTGCCAGCAGCCCGACGGGAGGGGGCGACTATGGCTACACCTTC. Its translation is CASSPTGGGDYGYTF.

The genes are TRBV21-1 and TRBJ2-6; the table gives TRBD1 as D, unverified against the DNA. TRBV21-1 counts as a pseudogene. This CDR3 has 18 residues. Here the CDR3 reads CASSPPGQILSGANVLTF. Written as DNA, the CDR3 is TGTGCCAGCAGCCCTCCGGGACAGATATTATCTGGGGCCAACGTCCTGACTTTC.

The V and J genes are TRBV18 and TRBJ1-4; 10 positions match TRBD1. Per the germline V gene, CDR1 is KGHSH and CDR2 is LQKENI. The CDR3 is 15 residues long. V dropped 6 bases and J dropped 5; count of bases not matched to a gene: 6. Here the CDR3 DNA reads TGTGCCAGCTCTCGTCGACAGGGGGCGAATGAAAAACTGTTTTTT. Its translation is CASSRRQGANEKLFF.

The chain uses TRBV12-5 and TRBJ2-3; 8 bases are shared with TRBD1. Germline CDR1 reads LGHNT; CDR2 reads FRNRAP. V shed 1 base and J 4 bases; nucleotides not matched to a gene: 4. The CDR3 loop spans 15 amino acids. CDR3 protein: CASGLGQGASDTQYF. For the CDR3, the DNA is TGTGCTAGTGGTTTGGGGCAGGGGGCTTCAGATACGCAGTATTTT.

The genes are TRBV6-5 and TRBJ2-7; D remains ambiguous. Germline loops: CDR1 MNHEY, CDR2 SVGAGI. V lost 2 bases and J lost 5, with 10 bases in between. CDR3 size: 13 residues. CDR3 DNA sequence: TGTGCCAGCAGTTACGCGAACTACGACGAGCAGTACTTC. It is translated as CASSYANYDEQYF.

The chain links TRBV5-1 to TRBJ2-7; TRBD2 might be the D (6 bases). Trimming left V 1 base short and J 4 bases short, with 12 bases between. The germline V gene has CDR1 SGHRS and CDR2 YFSETQ. This CDR3 has 14 residues. CDR3: CASSLNGGGYEQYV. CDR3 nucleotide sequence: TGCGCCAGCAGCTTGAACGGAGGAGGGTACGAGCAGTACGTC.

The rearrangement links TRBV5-5 to TRBJ1-4; 7 bases map to TRBD1. Germline assignment: CDR1 SGHKS and CDR2 YYEKEE (reference sequence). This CDR3 is 14 amino acids long. J gave up 4 bases and V 4 bases, and 4 bases lay outside the gene matches. CDR3 protein: CASSRGQNNEKLFF. The DNA of the CDR3 is TGTGCCAGCAGCCGGGGACAGAATAATGAAAAACTGTTTTTT. The variable domain in full, completed from reference TRBV5-5 and TRBJ1-4, reads DAGVTQSPTHLIKTRGQQVTLRCSPISGHKSVSWYQQVLGQGPQFIFQYYEKEERGRGNFPDRFSARQFPNYSSELNVNALLLGDSALYLCASSRGQNNEKLFFGSGTQLSVL.

This chain connects TRBV11-2 to TRBJ2-1; D is unclear. Germline V lookup: CDR1 SGHAT, CDR2 FQNNGV. Trimming stripped 1 base from V and 3 bases from J, with 4 bases between. This CDR3 is built from 13 residues. In nucleotides, the CDR3 is TGTGCCAGCAGCTTAGCCTACTACAATGAGCAGTTCTTC. It yields the protein CASSLAYYNEQFF.

CDR3 protein: CASSLIGTESYNEQFF. DNA of the CDR3: TGTGCCAGCAGTTTGATCGGGACAGAATCCTACAATGAGCAGTTCTTC. V is TRBV27 and J is TRBJ2-1, with 7 bases aligning to TRBD1. Germline assignment: CDR1 MNHEY and CDR2 SMNVEV (reference sequence). CDR3 length: 16 residues. V shed 3 bases and J 1 base; nucleotides not matched to a gene: 6.

The genes are TRBV5-1 and TRBJ2-7, with 11 bases identical to TRBD1. Trimming removed 0 bases from V and 6 bases from J; junction bases left unmatched: 5. The V gene's germline CDR1 is SGHRS and CDR2 YFSETQ. The CDR3 covers 15 residues. The CDR3 region is CASSLDGQGALEQYF. The CDR3 DNA follows: TGCGCCAGCAGCTTGGATGGACAGGGGGCCCTCGAGCAGTACTTC.

The V gene is TRBV5-6, the J gene TRBJ1-5; TRBD1 matches at 8 bases. With V trimmed by 4 bases and J by 7 bases, 13 bases remained unmatched. The length of the CDR3 is 16 residues. Per germline, CDR1 SGHDT and CDR2 YYEEEE. The DNA of the CDR3 is TGTGCCAGCAGCATAACCGGGACAGGTCTTACGCAGCCCCAGCATTTT. Amino acids: CASSITGTGLTQPQHF.

This rearrangement joins TRBV6-6 to TRBJ1-2; 10 bases map to TRBD1. The germline CDR1 and CDR2 sequences are MNHNY and SVGAGI (reference sequence). This CDR3 comprises 12 residues. The V gene end was trimmed by 6 bases and the J gene end by 6 bases; junction bases not matched to a gene: 1. The DNA for the CDR3 is TGTGCCAGCAGCGGACAGGGGGATGGCTACACCTTC. Its translation is CASSGQGDGYTF.

The chain joins TRBV30 to TRBJ2-1; 8 bases align to TRBD1. CDR3 length equals 15 residues. CDR1 GTSNPN and CDR2 SVGIG come from the germline V gene (reference sequence). J was trimmed by 0 bases and V by 0 bases; bases with no gene match: 1. The CDR3 DNA sequence: TGTGCCTGGAGTGTTACAGGGGGCTCCTACAATGAGCAGTTCTTC. Protein product: CAWSVTGGSYNEQFF.

The genes are TRBV7-9 and TRBJ1-1, with TRBD1 identical over 7 bases. The V gene's germline CDR1 is SEHNR and CDR2 FQNEAQ (reference sequence). V lost 5 bases, J lost 7 bases, and 10 bases stayed unmatched. The CDR3 covers 14 residues. CDR3 protein: CASSATGDGGEAFF. The CDR3 DNA follows: TGTGCCAGCAGCGCTACAGGGGACGGGGGTGAAGCTTTCTTT.

The chain joins TRBV25-1 to TRBJ2-1, with D tentatively TRBD2 (6 bases). Germline V CDR1 and CDR2: MGHDK, SYGVNS. The CDR3 is 14 amino acids. Trimming took 2 bases from V and 7 from J, leaving 12 bases between them. The CDR3: CASSEGRELNEQFF. The CDR3 DNA reads TGTGCCAGCAGTGAAGGACGGGAGCTGAATGAGCAGTTCTTC.

The V and J genes are TRBV6-1 and TRBJ1-2; D unresolved. CDR1 and CDR2 from the germline V gene are MNHNS and SASEGT. The length of the CDR3 is 18 residues. The V end was cut by 2 bases, the J end by 0 bases, with 19 bases between. Here the CDR3 DNA reads TGTGCCAGCAGTGAATTAGGACCGACTTTTTCAGCTAACTATGGCTACACCTTC. This sequence encodes CASSELGPTFSANYGYTF.

The gene calls are TRBV5-6 and TRBJ2-3; 12 nucleotides match TRBD2. This CDR3 spans 19 amino acids. The V gene end was trimmed by 4 bases and the J gene end by 0 bases; junction bases not matched to a gene: 12. The germline V gene has CDR1 SGHDT and CDR2 YYEEEE. As DNA, the CDR3 is TGTGCCAGCAGCATCCCCGGGACTAGCGGGTATTATAGCACAGATACGCAGTATTTT. Residues: CASSIPGTSGYYSTDTQYF.

The J gene is TRBJ1-2, the V gene TRBV7-3; the D gene is possibly TRBD1 (6 bases). The CDR3 has 14 residues. V shed 4 bases and J shed 8 bases, with 17 bases lying between them. CDR1 SGHTA and CDR2 FQGTGA come from the germline V gene. The CDR3 region is CASSSGEQGNGYTF. The CDR3 DNA follows: TGTGCCAGCAGCTCCGGAGAACAGGGTAACGGCTACACCTTC.

This rearrangement joins TRBV11-2 to TRBJ2-2, with TRBD2 matching over 14 bases. The trim removed 3 bases at V and 6 bases at J, leaving 0 bases unmatched. The CDR3 length is 15 residues. Germline V gene lookup returns CDR1 SGHAT and CDR2 FQNNGV. CDR3 nucleotides: TGTGCCAGCAGCTTGGGACTAGCGGGAGCCGGGGAGCTGTTTTTT. This sequence encodes CASSLGLAGAGELFF.

The chain uses TRBV7-2 and TRBJ2-7; 7 bases map to TRBD2. V was pared by 1 base and J by 2 bases, with 8 bases of the junction left unmatched. The CDR3 totals 16 residues. Germline V lookup: CDR1 SGHTA, CDR2 FQGNSA. The CDR3 protein is CASSLDSAGETYEQYF. The CDR3 region has the DNA TGTGCCAGCAGCTTAGACTCGGCGGGAGAAACCTACGAGCAGTACTTC.

This clone appeared a single time. The chain has TRBV7-3 and TRBJ2-1, with 11 bases identical to TRBD1. V trimming: 8 bases; J trimming: 6 bases; junction bases outside the gene matches: 3. The CDR3 has 13 residues. CDR1 and CDR2 (germline): SGHTA, FQGTGA. This chain's CDR3 is CASSGQGGNEQFF. CDR3 coding DNA: TGTGCCAGCTCGGGACAGGGGGGCAATGAGCAGTTCTTC.